The rows below give T cell receptor beta chains drawn from one sample of a study of spatial heterogeneity in lung cancer. MiXCR, run by TCRdb on the 5' RACE reads, gives a single entry per CDR3 protein. The sample lists about 50,000 distinct CDR3 sequences, 7.5% to 8% occurring once. The starting material was PBMCs, obtained at surgery. The receptor source for this set is a female donor with early-stage non-small cell lung cancer. The CDR3 runs from the conserved cysteine through the conserved F or W. Each record gives: J gene, clone size, D gene, V gene, CDR3 protein, CDR3 DNA. The D gene is left open where the match is weak. Size tells how often a clone was seen (once, few, many) or the class of an expanded clone, and some rows leave it out.

>TRBJ2-2|many|TRBD1|TRBV5-4
CASSLKGANGELFF
TGTGCCAGCAGCTTAAAGGGGGCGAACGGGGAGCTGTTTTTT
>TRBJ2-7|few|.|TRBV30
CAWSAHDPVDEQYF
TGTGCCTGGAGTGCGCACGACCCTGTCGACGAGCAGTACTTC
>TRBJ2-3|few|TRBD2|TRBV10-1
CASSCTSGGKPLVTDTQYF
TGCGCCAGCAGTTGTACCAGCGGGGGCAAGCCCCTCGTAACAGATACGCAGTATTTT
>TRBJ1-6|few|.|TRBV20-1
CSARDLGGAGLRGSYNSPLHF
TGCAGTGCTAGAGATCTGGGAGGGGCTGGCCTCAGGGGCTCCTATAATTCACCCCTCCACTTT
>TRBJ2-5|few|.|TRBV10-3
CAISEGGGETQYF
TGTGCCATCAGTGAAGGCGGAGGGGAGACCCAGTACTTC
>TRBJ1-2|many|.|TRBV27
CASRKDPPSTYGYTF
TGTGCCAGCAGGAAAGATCCCCCATCTACCTATGGCTACACCTTC
>TRBJ2-3|few|TRBD2|TRBV4-3
CASSQSETGTSGGPSTDTQYF
TGCGCCAGCAGCCAAAGTGAAACCGGGACTAGCGGGGGCCCTAGCACAGATACGCAGTATTTT
>TRBJ2-3|few|.|TRBV7-2
CASSSSGRTDTQYF
TGTGCCAGCAGCTCCAGCGGCCGCACAGATACGCAGTATTTT
>TRBJ2-1|few|TRBD2|TRBV10-3
CAVNSGGYNEQFF
TGTGCCGTGAATAGCGGGGGGTACAATGAGCAGTTCTTC
>TRBJ2-7|many|.|TRBV20-1
CSARTSGYEQYF
TGCAGTGCTAGAACCTCTGGCTACGAGCAGTACTTC
>TRBJ2-1|.|.|TRBV5-1
CASSLPPGFRTNNEQFF
TGCGCCAGCAGCTTACCCCCCGGTTTTAGGACCAACAATGAGCAGTTCTTC
>TRBJ2-2|.|TRBD2|TRBV6-5
CASTHGPGGAGELFF
TGTGCCAGCACTCACGGGCCTGGGGGGGCCGGGGAGCTGTTTTTT
>TRBJ1-5|few|.|TRBV27
CASSLSGGSNQPQHF
TGTGCCAGCAGTTTATCGGGAGGTAGCAATCAGCCCCAGCATTTT
>TRBJ2-3|few|.|TRBV5-1
CASSSWAPSTDTQYF
TGCGCCAGCAGCTCATGGGCCCCTAGCACAGATACGCAGTATTTT
>TRBJ2-5|many|TRBD2|TRBV3-1
CASSHNRAGEETQYF
TGTGCCAGCAGCCATAACCGAGCGGGGGAGGAGACCCAGTACTTC
>TRBJ1-6|.|.|TRBV20-1
CSAGGGALHF
TGCAGTGCTGGGGGGGGGGCCCTCCACTTT
>TRBJ2-1|many|.|TRBV18
CASSPEQDSYNEQFF
TGTGCCAGCTCACCCGAGCAGGACTCCTACAATGAGCAGTTCTTC
>TRBJ2-2|few|.|TRBV2
CASRGIGELFF
TGTGCCAGCAGGGGGATCGGGGAGCTGTTTTTT
>TRBJ2-2|few|.|TRBV23-1
CASSQSPPTNTGELFF
TGCGCCAGCAGTCAATCCCCTCCAACGAACACCGGGGAGCTGTTTTTT
>TRBJ2-3|many|.|TRBV7-9
CASSWGVTDTQYF
TGTGCCAGCAGCTGGGGGGTCACAGATACGCAGTATTTT
>TRBJ1-1|few|.|TRBV7-2
CASRPDLGNTEAFF
TGTGCCAGCAGACCCGATTTGGGGAACACTGAAGCTTTCTTT
>TRBJ2-3|.|.|TRBV6-2/TRBV6-3
CASSYIGGRRTDTQYF
TGTGCCAGCAGTTACATCGGGGGGCGTAGAACAGATACGCAGTATTTT
>TRBJ2-6|many|.|TRBV30
CAWSGGLSGANVLTF
TGTGCCTGGAGTGGCGGTCTCTCTGGGGCCAACGTCCTGACTTTC
>TRBJ2-1|few|.|TRBV12-3/TRBV12-4
CASTFYGGGANEQFF
TGTGCCAGCACTTTTTATGGTGGGGGGGCAAATGAGCAGTTCTTC
>TRBJ1-6|few|.|TRBV6-5
CASSQDSRYNSPLHF
TGTGCCAGCAGTCAGGACAGCCGCTATAATTCACCCCTCCACTTT
>TRBJ2-5|many|.|TRBV7-6
CASSLPSRETQYF
TGTGCCAGCAGCCTCCCTAGCAGGGAGACCCAGTACTTC
>TRBJ2-1|few|.|TRBV25-1
CASSAEGPAAFF
TGTGCCAGCAGTGCCGAGGGGCCGGCCGCGTTCTTC
>TRBJ2-7|few|.|TRBV28
CASSTGPSYEQYF
TGTGCCAGCAGTACAGGTCCGAGCTACGAGCAGTACTTC
>TRBJ1-6|few|.|TRBV6-5
CASSDRTDWNSPLHF
TGTGCCAGCAGTGACCGGACAGACTGGAATTCACCCCTCCACTTT
>TRBJ2-2|once|TRBD1|TRBV19
CASIEKGTGSANTGELFF
TGTGCCAGTATCGAAAAGGGGACAGGGAGCGCGAACACCGGGGAGCTGTTTTTT
>TRBJ1-5|many|.|TRBV24-1
CATSESQAGQPQHF
TGTGCCACCAGTGAGTCTCAAGCTGGTCAGCCCCAGCATTTT
>TRBJ2-5|few|.|TRBV5-6
CASSFRGRWQETQYF
TGTGCCAGCAGCTTCCGGGGAAGGTGGCAAGAGACCCAGTACTTC
>TRBJ2-3|medium-sized|.|TRBV4-3
CASSQEFGSPIDTQYF
TGCGCCAGCAGCCAAGAGTTTGGGAGCCCCATTGATACGCAGTATTTT
>TRBJ1-1|once|.|TRBV5-6
CASRESWSALNTEAFF
TGTGCCAGCAGAGAGAGTTGGTCCGCCTTGAACACTGAAGCTTTCTTT
>TRBJ2-3|many|TRBD1|TRBV12-3/TRBV12-4
CASSPGTGGIDTQYF
TGTGCCAGCAGCCCCGGGACAGGGGGGATAGATACGCAGTATTTT
>TRBJ2-3|few|.|TRBV19
CASSIVRGTTDTQYF
TGTGCCAGTAGTATAGTAAGGGGCACCACAGATACGCAGTATTTT
>TRBJ2-5|.|TRBD2|TRBV7-8
CASSPGGTTQETQYF
TGTGCCAGCAGCCCCGGGGGGACCACCCAAGAGACCCAGTACTTC
>TRBJ2-2|.|TRBD1|TRBV6-5
CASRRDRGPFAGELFF
TGTGCCAGCAGAAGGGACAGGGGTCCCTTCGCCGGGGAGCTGTTTTTT
>TRBJ2-3|few|.|TRBV7-6
CASSLVITDTQYF
TGTGCCAGCAGCTTAGTGATCACAGATACGCAGTATTTT
>TRBJ1-2|.|.|TRBV3-1
CASSPKRNYGYTF
TGTGCCAGCAGCCCCAAGAGGAACTATGGCTACACCTTC